Each of the 13 T cell receptor beta chains below was sequenced from the same sample in a study of tumor-infiltrating lymphocytes in primary liver carcinoma. A primer in the constant region served to generate TCR beta cDNA from roughly 520 ng of total RNA. Investigators got TCR beta libraries out of three nested multiplex PCR rounds, done with slightly modified ARM-PCR. Researchers ran the first two PCR rounds for 9 to 10 cycles each with TRBV1-TRBV30 forward primers and a C-beta reverse primer. TCRdb re-analysed the multiplex PCR reads in MiXCR, keeping a single row per CDR3 protein. The sample holds 300,000 to 400,000 distinct CDR3 sequences; about 61% are singletons and the top ten take under 8%. Extraction also yielded germline DNA, while blood RNA was obtained from unsorted whole blood. The sequenced sample was peripheral blood. These receptors were obtained from a man in his forties or fifties with primary liver carcinoma and hepatitis B virus infection.

In this sample, this clonotype turned up many times. This chain connects TRBV29-1 to TRBJ1-4; D is perhaps TRBD1 (5 bases). Deletions cut 4 bases from V and 8 bases from J, with 11 bases between. The CDR3 totals 12 residues. CDR1 is SQVTM, CDR2 ANQGSEA, per germline. The CDR3 here is CSVGGDGEKLFF. CDR3 coding DNA: TGCAGCGTTGGCGGGGACGGCGAAAAACTGTTTTTT.

A note on this clonotype: A single base separates this from a much larger clone, so it may be a read error. The CDR3 nucleotides read TGCTCCAGCAGCCCGACTCCCTCCCTTATTAATGAGCAGTTCTTC. It specifies CSSSPTPSLINEQFF. The chain uses TRBV4-3 and TRBJ2-1; D unresolved. Per germline, CDR1 LGHNA and CDR2 YSLEER. CDR3 length equals 15 residues.

The rearrangement links TRBV7-8 to TRBJ1-1, with TRBD1 identical over 9 bases. Germline V gene sequence: CDR1 SGHVS, CDR2 FQNEAQ. V was pared by 5 bases and J by 2 bases, with 6 bases of the junction left unmatched. This CDR3 comprises 15 residues. CDR3 DNA: TGTGCCAGCAGCCTTCCGGGACAGGGAAACACTGAAGCTTTCTTT. This codes for CASSLPGQGNTEAFF.

About this clonotype itself: At one end the junction does not follow the germline gene, possibly because of a read error. The V call is TRBV11-2, the J call TRBJ2-3; 11 nucleotides agree with TRBD2. The germline V gene encodes CDR1 SGHAT and CDR2 FQNNGV. The CDR3 spans 16 residues. The CDR3 spells CAGSFEIAGGTDTQYF. CDR3 DNA: TGTGCCGGCAGCTTTGAGATAGCGGGAGGGACAGATACACAGTATTTT.

A note on this clonotype: It may be a read error: a sequence one base away is much more abundant. The chain has TRBV6-2 or TRBV6-3 and TRBJ2-5; 8 bases fit TRBD2. Germline CDR1 and CDR2: MNHEY and SVGEGT. Trimming at V came to 5 bases and at J to 8 bases, leaving 13 bases not matched to a gene. The CDR3 totals 15 residues. In DNA form, the CDR3 reads TGTGCCAGCAGTCCCTCAGGACTAGCCGGAGATACCCAGTACTTC. Translation: CASSPSGLAGDTQYF.

On this clonotype itself: This may be a read error, as it is one base from a much larger clone. The J gene is TRBJ2-1, the V gene TRBV6-6; the match to TRBD2 covers 8 bases. CDR1 MNHNY and CDR2 SVGAGI come from the germline V gene (reference sequence). CDR3 length: 14 residues. After removal of 6 bases from V and 7 bases from J, the junction contained 8 bases not matched to a gene. In DNA form, the CDR3 reads TGTGCCAGCAGCTACAAGCGGGAGATGAATGAGCAGTTCTTC. Protein sequence: CASSYKREMNEQFF.

About this clonotype: This may be a read error: a much more frequent sequence differs by one nucleotide. The rearrangement uses TRBV29-1 and TRBJ1-4, with a tentative D call TRBD1 (5 bases). This CDR3 comprises 14 residues. V lost 3 bases to trimming and J lost 3 bases, with 11 bases between them. From germline, CDR1 is SQVTM and CDR2 ANQGSEA. CDR3 coding DNA: TGCAGCGTTGACGGCTCGGGGCCTAATGAAAAACTGTTTTTT. This encodes CSVDGSGPNEKLFF.

This clonotype occurred many times. The V call is TRBV11-2, the J call TRBJ2-5; no reliable D call. Trimming pared 9 bases from V and 1 base from J, leaving 15 bases between. The CDR3 loop spans 14 amino acids. The germline V gene has CDR1 SGHAT and CDR2 FQNNGV. CDR3 DNA: TGTGCCAGTCGACTTGCCGGCTTCCAAGAGACCCAGTACTTC. Amino acids: CASRLAGFQETQYF.

Concerning this clonotype: A single base separates this from a much larger clone, so it may be a read error. This sequence joins TRBV6-6 and TRBJ1-4; D gene unclear. The CDR3 has 13 amino acids. Germline lookup yields CDR1 MNHNY and CDR2 SVGAGI (reference sequence). The DNA of the CDR3 is TGTGACAGCACCGGTGGCGGAGGGGAAAAACTGTTTTTT. Amino acid sequence: CDSTGGGGEKLFF.

Of note for this clonotype: The junction and the germline gene differ at one end; a read error may be behind it. The chain carries TRBV11-2 and TRBJ2-3; 9 positions agree with TRBD2. The CDR3 is 16 residues long. Germline loops: CDR1 SGHAT, CDR2 FQNNGV. The CDR3 spells CTSSFRLAENADTQYF. In DNA form, the CDR3 reads TGTACCAGCAGCTTCCGACTAGCGGAGAATGCAGATACGCAGTATTTT.

A note on this clonotype: The CDR3 end shows no conserved phenylalanine or tryptophan, and so a read error is likely. This CDR3 is CASSAVPGTGNTEAFV. As DNA, the CDR3 is TGTGCCAGCAGTGCTGTCCCGGGGACAGGGAACACTGAAGCTTTCGTT. This chain links TRBV6-1 with TRBJ1-1, with 8 bases fitting TRBD1. CDR1 MNHNS and CDR2 SASEGT come from the germline V gene. V was pared by 4 bases and J by 1 base, with 8 bases of the junction left unmatched. CDR3 length: 16 amino acids.

In the case of this clonotype: The CDR3 ends on some other residue instead of the conserved phenylalanine or tryptophan, so this is likely a read error. The V gene is TRBV11-2, the J gene TRBJ2-1; 14 nucleotides align to TRBD2. The germline CDR1 and CDR2 sequences are SGHAT and FQNNGV. The CDR3 covers 17 residues. V lost 5 bases to trimming and J lost 8 bases; unmatched junction nucleotides: 11. CDR3 DNA sequence: TGTGCCAGCAGCCGGGGACTAGCGGGGGTGATGATCTATGAGCAGTTCCTC. This codes for CASSRGLAGVMIYEQFL.

This clonotype came up many times. This chain connects TRBV4-3 to TRBJ2-4; no clear D gene. The CDR3 spans 13 residues. V lost 1 base to trimming and J lost 9 bases, with 10 bases between them. Germline assignment: CDR1 LGHNA and CDR2 YSLEER. CDR3 in amino acids: CASSQVSGLIQYF. Here the CDR3 DNA reads TGCGCCAGCAGCCAAGTCTCGGGTCTCATTCAGTACTTC.